The 24 T cell receptor beta chains presented below share a single source sample, sequenced in a study of T cells in Graves' hyperthyroidism and ophthalmopathy. Template material for amplifying TCR beta CDR3 regions consisted of RNA transcripts. The HTBI primer set served for first-round RT-PCR of the TCR CDR3. MiXCR, applied by TCRdb to the multiplex PCR reads, yields one record per CDR3 protein. The sample lists around 440,000 distinct CDR3 sequences, less than 20% occurring once. Sequenced sample: blood. The receptors were gathered from a woman under 30 with Graves' hyperthyroidism.

This clonotype came up many times. The chain recombines TRBV28 with TRBJ2-7; 11 nucleotides match TRBD2. Germline CDR1 MDHEN, CDR2 SYDVKM. Germline trimming cut 3 bases from V and 1 base from J; bases unmatched to any gene: 14. The CDR3 covers 19 residues. CDR3 nucleotide sequence: TGTGCCAGCAGTTTCCCAGCTAGCGGGAGGCAGAGAAGGTCCTACGAGCAGTACTTC. Translating gives CASSFPASGRQRRSYEQYF.

This clonotype appeared a few times. The chain uses TRBV4-2 and TRBJ2-3, with TRBD2 matching over 8 bases. The CDR3 has 17 amino acids. Trimming at V came to 0 bases and at J to 4 bases, leaving 9 bases not matched to a gene. CDR1 and CDR2 from the germline V gene are LGHNA and YNFKEQ. In nucleotides, the CDR3 is TGTGCCAGCAGCCAAGATCTCCAGCGGGGGAGGGCAGATACGCAGTATTTT. This sequence encodes CASSQDLQRGRADTQYF.

This clonotype was seen at least ten times. The rearrangement uses TRBV11-2 and TRBJ2-5, with a possible D match to TRBD2 (6 bases). CDR3 length: 15 amino acids. V was clipped by 2 bases and J by 2 bases, with 12 bases between them. Germline V gene data show CDR1 as SGHAT and CDR2 as FQNNGV. The chain's CDR3 is CASSLIASEQETQYF. The DNA of the CDR3 is TGTGCCAGCAGCTTAATTGCTAGCGAGCAAGAGACCCAGTACTTC.

This clonotype was counted once. In this CDR3 the conserved last residue, phenylalanine or tryptophan, is missing, so a read error is likely. The V call is TRBV5-1, the J call TRBJ1-6, with D possibly TRBD1 on 6 matching bases. V lost 2 bases and J lost 0, with 9 bases in between. This CDR3 has 16 residues. Looked up from germline, CDR1 is SGHRS and CDR2 is YFSETQ. CDR3 in amino acids: CASSLGGSSYNSPLHS. CDR3 DNA sequence: TGCGCCAGCAGCTTAGGGGGAAGCTCCTATAATTCACCCCTCCACTCT.

A few counts support this clonotype. The chain carries TRBV10-3 and TRBJ2-2; tentative D call: TRBD2 (5 bases). Trimming pared 8 bases from V and 1 base from J, leaving 11 bases between. Germline values: CDR1 ENHRY, CDR2 SYGVKD. The CDR3 spans 14 residues. Here the CDR3 reads CAIGGSMNTGELFF. In DNA form, the CDR3 reads TGTGCCATCGGTGGGAGCATGAACACCGGGGAGCTGTTTTTT.

This clonotype was counted many times. J is TRBJ2-5 and V is TRBV6-1, with TRBD1 matching over 11 bases. Germline V gives CDR1 MNHNS, CDR2 SASEGT. After removal of 6 bases from V and 11 bases from J, the junction contained 8 bases not matched to a gene. The CDR3 extends over 13 amino acids. The DNA for the CDR3 is TGTGCCAGCAGCTACGGGACAGGGGGGGGACAGTACTTC. Translated: CASSYGTGGGQYF.

In its sample, this clonotype was seen once. The J gene is TRBJ1-1, the V gene TRBV12-3 or TRBV12-4; unclear D gene. Between the trimmed V and J ends, which lost 4 bases and 0 bases, there was a span of 12 bases. The CDR3 runs to 15 residues. The CDR3 DNA reads as TGTGCCAGCAGTTGGGCGGGGTTCATGAACACTGAAGCTTTCTTT. It translates to CASSWAGFMNTEAFF.

This clonotype was detected ten times or more. CDR3: CASTQGGTGGQPQHF. CDR3 in DNA: TGTGCCAGCACCCAAGGGGGGACAGGTGGACAGCCCCAGCATTTT. The chain employs TRBV6-1 and TRBJ1-5; 8 nucleotides line up with TRBD1. CDR1 and CDR2 (germline): MNHNS, SASEGT. The CDR3 is made up of 15 amino acids. The junction had 12 bases not matched to a gene; V was cut back by 7 bases and J by 7 bases.

Many counts were recorded for this clonotype. V usage is TRBV18 and J usage is TRBJ2-3; TRBD1 agrees at 7 bases. Germline trimming cut 4 bases from V and 2 bases from J; bases unmatched to any gene: 9. The CDR3 runs to 16 residues. Germline-derived CDR1 and CDR2 are KGHSH and LQKENI. CDR3 residues: CASSLPGQPITDTQYF. The CDR3 coding sequence is TGTGCCAGCTCACTTCCGGGACAGCCTATCACAGATACGCAGTATTTT.

This clonotype has ten or more counts. CDR3 sequence (DNA): TGTGCCAGCAGCCAAGGGGGTCCAGGGGGCCGAAATGGCTACACCTTC. Protein product: CASSQGGPGGRNGYTF. This chain uses TRBV3-1 with TRBJ1-2; 8 nucleotides match TRBD1. CDR1 is LGHDT, CDR2 YNNKEL, per germline (reference sequence). The CDR3 extends over 16 amino acids. Trimming cost V 1 base and J 6 bases; bases outside gene matches: 10. The full variable domain, rest sourced from reference TRBV3-1 and TRBJ1-2, is DTAVSQTPKYLVTQMGNDKSIKCEQNLGHDTMYWYKQDSKKFLKIMFSYNNKELIINETVPNRFSPKSPDKAHLNLHINSLELGDSAVYFCASSQGGPGGRNGYTFGSGTRLTVV.

The sample holds many counts of this clonotype. This sequence joins TRBV12-3 or TRBV12-4 and TRBJ2-3; D perhaps matches TRBD2 (6 bases). The germline V and J ends were trimmed by 9 bases and 4 bases, with 17 bases remaining between them. The CDR3 is 14 amino acids. CDR3 in amino acids: CASTLAGSPDTQYF. CDR3 in DNA: TGTGCCAGTACCCTGGCGGGGAGCCCAGATACGCAGTATTTT.

This clonotype came up many times. J is TRBJ2-7 and V is TRBV2; D not resolved. Trimming stripped 4 bases from V and 7 bases from J, with 11 bases between. The CDR3 sequence is 12 residues long. Germline V gene data show CDR1 as SNHLY and CDR2 as FYNNEI. Written as DNA, the CDR3 is TGTGCCAGCAGTGTTACTTGGTTGGAGCAGTACTTC. Protein: CASSVTWLEQYF.

V is TRBV28 and J is TRBJ2-1, with TRBD2 identical over 14 bases. CDR3 length: 15 residues. With 2 bases clipped from V and 8 bases from J, the junction kept 2 bases outside the gene matches. Germline V gene lookup returns CDR1 MDHEN and CDR2 SYDVKM. The CDR3 here is CASSLPGLAGDEQFF. DNA for the CDR3: TGTGCCAGCAGTTTACCGGGACTAGCGGGAGATGAGCAGTTCTTC.

This clonotype was counted between two and nine times. This chain joins TRBV6-1 and TRBJ2-7, with D perhaps matching TRBD1 (6 bases). The CDR3 totals 15 residues. The germline gives CDR1 MNHNS, CDR2 SASEGT. Trimming stripped 7 bases from V and 2 bases from J, with 18 bases between. The CDR3 here is CASTRPGQQTYEQYF. CDR3 DNA: TGTGCCAGCACCAGACCCGGACAGCAGACCTACGAGCAGTACTTC.

A few counts support this clonotype. The genes are TRBV20-1 and TRBJ1-2, with 7 bases that match TRBD1. V lost 1 base to trimming and J lost 4 bases; unmatched junction nucleotides: 3. Germline values: CDR1 DFQATT, CDR2 SNEGSKA (reference sequence). The length of the CDR3 is 13 residues. The CDR3 here is CSARGQGGYGYTF. The CDR3 bases are TGCAGTGCTAGAGGACAGGGAGGCTATGGCTACACCTTC.

This clonotype was counted ten times or more. V usage is TRBV2 and J usage is TRBJ2-1; a weak D match, TRBD2 (6 bases). This CDR3 comprises 15 residues. V lost 7 bases and J 2 bases, leaving 15 bases between the germline ends. Germline loops: CDR1 SNHLY, CDR2 FYNNEI. The DNA for the CDR3 is TGTGCCAGCACCAGTAGCGGACAAACCTACAATGAGCAGTTCTTC. This gives the protein CASTSSGQTYNEQFF.

The chain uses TRBV7-9 and TRBJ1-6; 8 nucleotides line up with TRBD1. Per the germline V gene, CDR1 is SEHNR and CDR2 is FQNEAQ (reference sequence). The V and J ends lost 5 bases and 9 bases, in that order; junction bases with no gene match: 12. CDR3 size: 16 residues. The CDR3 nucleotides read TGTGCCAGCAGCGCCGGGGACAGGCCAGCGAGTTCACCCCTCCACTTT. It encodes CASSAGDRPASSPLHF.

This clonotype was seen at least ten times. The chain combines TRBV10-2 with TRBJ2-1; 16 bases fit TRBD2. Germline V gene data show CDR1 as WSHSY and CDR2 as SAAADI. V trimming: 6 bases; J trimming: 8 bases; junction bases outside the gene matches: 16. There are 19 residues in the CDR3. The DNA of the CDR3 is TGCGCCAGCAGAGGTCGGGGGGGACTAGCGGGAGGGCCTCGTGATGAGCAGTTCTTC. The encoded protein is CASRGRGGLAGGPRDEQFF.

In its sample, this clonotype was seen a few times. A read error may explain this, as a much larger clone is one base away. This chain connects TRBV28 to TRBJ2-3; D unclear. There are 16 residues in the CDR3. The V end was cut by 6 bases, the J end by 0 bases, with 16 bases between. CDR1 is MDHEN, CDR2 SYDVKM, per germline. DNA of the CDR3: TGTGCCAGCAGCTATATGATTCTCGCTAGCACAGATACGCAGTATTTT. Its translation: CASSYMILASTDTQYF.

This clonotype has only a few counts. The J gene is TRBJ2-6, the V gene TRBV18, with D possibly TRBD2 on 6 matching bases. Germline V gene data show CDR1 as KGHSH and CDR2 as LQKENI. The CDR3 loop spans 16 amino acids. V shed 5 bases and J shed 0 bases, with 11 bases lying between them. CDR3 residues: CASSSSGSSGANVLTF. The CDR3 nucleotides read TGTGCCAGCTCATCGTCCGGGAGCTCTGGGGCCAACGTCCTGACTTTC.

The chain combines TRBV6-1 with TRBJ1-5; D ambiguous. Per germline, CDR1 MNHNS and CDR2 SASEGT. Trimming shortened V by 2 bases and J by 0 bases, and 5 bases separated the two germline ends. This CDR3 has 14 amino acids. The CDR3 DNA reads TGTGCCAGCAGTGAAACGTATAGCAATCAGCCCCAGCATTTT. It encodes CASSETYSNQPQHF.

The sample holds many counts of this clonotype. The J gene is TRBJ1-6, the V gene TRBV7-2; 8 bases line up with TRBD1. This CDR3 has 14 residues. With 7 bases clipped from V and 7 bases from J, the junction kept 6 bases outside the gene matches. CDR1 and CDR2 (germline): SGHTA, FQGNSA. The CDR3 DNA is TGTGCCAGCAAATCAGGGGGCGCAAATTCACCCCTCCACTTT. Protein sequence: CASKSGGANSPLHF.

In its sample, this clonotype was seen many times. The genes are TRBV2 and TRBJ1-1, with D uncertain. Per the germline V gene, CDR1 is SNHLY and CDR2 is FYNNEI. V dropped 8 bases and J dropped 1 base, with 8 bases sitting between them. This CDR3 has 12 amino acids. The CDR3: CASGFGNTEAFF. CDR3 in DNA: TGTGCCAGCGGGTTTGGGAACACTGAAGCTTTCTTT.

The chain recombines TRBV20-1 with TRBJ1-2, with D unclear. The germline CDR1 and CDR2 sequences are DFQATT and SNEGSKA (reference sequence). The CDR3 totals 14 residues. V lost 0 bases and J lost 4, with 12 bases in between. The CDR3 here is CSARDDGHLYGYTF. In DNA form, the CDR3 reads TGCAGTGCTAGAGATGACGGCCACCTCTATGGCTACACCTTC.